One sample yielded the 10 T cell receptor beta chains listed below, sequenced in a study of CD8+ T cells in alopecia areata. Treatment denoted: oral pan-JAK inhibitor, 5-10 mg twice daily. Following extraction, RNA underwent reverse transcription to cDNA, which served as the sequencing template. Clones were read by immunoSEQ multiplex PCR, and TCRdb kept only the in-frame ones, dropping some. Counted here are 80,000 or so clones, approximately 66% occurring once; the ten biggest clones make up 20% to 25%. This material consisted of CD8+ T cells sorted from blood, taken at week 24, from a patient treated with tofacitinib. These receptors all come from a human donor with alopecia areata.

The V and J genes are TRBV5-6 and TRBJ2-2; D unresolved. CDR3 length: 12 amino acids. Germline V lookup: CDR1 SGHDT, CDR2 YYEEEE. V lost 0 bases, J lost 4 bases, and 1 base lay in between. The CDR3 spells CASSLATGELFF. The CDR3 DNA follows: TGTGCCAGCAGCTTGGCCACCGGGGAGCTGTTTTTT. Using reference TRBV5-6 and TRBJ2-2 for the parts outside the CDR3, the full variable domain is DAGVTQSPTHLIKTRGQQVTLRCSPKSGHDTVSWYQQALGQGPQFIFQYYEEEERQRGNFPDRFSGHQFPNYSSELNVNALLLGDSALYLCASSLATGELFFGEGSRLTVL.

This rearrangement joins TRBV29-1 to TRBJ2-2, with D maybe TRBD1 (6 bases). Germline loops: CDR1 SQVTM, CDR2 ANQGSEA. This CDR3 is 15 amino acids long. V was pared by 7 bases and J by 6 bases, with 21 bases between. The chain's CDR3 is CSGIQGAKGPGELFF. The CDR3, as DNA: TGCAGCGGGATACAGGGTGCCAAGGGGCCCGGGGAGCTGTTTTTT.

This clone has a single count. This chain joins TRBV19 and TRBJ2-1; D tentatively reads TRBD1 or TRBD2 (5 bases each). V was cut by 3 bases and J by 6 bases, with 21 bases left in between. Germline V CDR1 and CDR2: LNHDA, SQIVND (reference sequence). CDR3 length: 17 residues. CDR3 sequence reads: CASSILLYGTQLNEQFF. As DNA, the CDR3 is TGTGCCAGTAGTATTTTACTCTATGGGACCCAGCTCAATGAGCAGTTCTTC.

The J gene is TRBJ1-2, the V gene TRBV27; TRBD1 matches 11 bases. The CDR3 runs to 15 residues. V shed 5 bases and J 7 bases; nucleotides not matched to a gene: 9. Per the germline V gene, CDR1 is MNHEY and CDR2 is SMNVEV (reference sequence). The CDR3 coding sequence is TGTGCCAGCAGTCAAGGACAGGGGGCGGGTTCTGGCTACACCTTC. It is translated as CASSQGQGAGSGYTF.

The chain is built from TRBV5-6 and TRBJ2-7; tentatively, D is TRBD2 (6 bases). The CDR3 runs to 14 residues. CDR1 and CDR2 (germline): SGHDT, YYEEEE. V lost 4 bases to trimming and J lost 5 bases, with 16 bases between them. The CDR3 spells CASSLGGEEDEQYF. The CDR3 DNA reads TGTGCCAGCAGCCTGGGCGGGGAGGAGGACGAGCAGTACTTC.

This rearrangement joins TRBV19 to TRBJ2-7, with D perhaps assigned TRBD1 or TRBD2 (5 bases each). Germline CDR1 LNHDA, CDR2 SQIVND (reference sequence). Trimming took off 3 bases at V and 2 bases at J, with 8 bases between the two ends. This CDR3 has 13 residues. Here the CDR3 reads CASSIGTAYEQYF. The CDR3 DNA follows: TGTGCCAGTAGTATCGGGACCGCCTACGAGCAGTACTTC.

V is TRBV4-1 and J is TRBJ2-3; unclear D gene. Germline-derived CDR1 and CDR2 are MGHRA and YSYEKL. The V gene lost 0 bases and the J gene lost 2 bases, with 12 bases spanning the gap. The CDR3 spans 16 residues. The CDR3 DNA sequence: TGCGCCAGCAGCCAAGATCGGGCTACCTACACAGATACGCAGTATTTT. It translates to CASSQDRATYTDTQYF.

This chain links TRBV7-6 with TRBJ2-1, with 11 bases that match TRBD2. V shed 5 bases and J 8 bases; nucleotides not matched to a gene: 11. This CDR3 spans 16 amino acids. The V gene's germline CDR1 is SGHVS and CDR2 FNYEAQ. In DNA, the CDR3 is TGTGCCAGCAGCGTTAGCGGGAGGGCGGTAGTCTATGAGCAGTTCTTC. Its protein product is CASSVSGRAVVYEQFF.

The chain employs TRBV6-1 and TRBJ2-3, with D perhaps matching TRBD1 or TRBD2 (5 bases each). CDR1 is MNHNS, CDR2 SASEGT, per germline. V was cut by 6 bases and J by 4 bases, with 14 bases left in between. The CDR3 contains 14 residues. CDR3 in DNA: TGTGCCAGCAGGGACGGGGCGTTCGCAGATACGCAGTATTTT. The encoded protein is CASRDGAFADTQYF.

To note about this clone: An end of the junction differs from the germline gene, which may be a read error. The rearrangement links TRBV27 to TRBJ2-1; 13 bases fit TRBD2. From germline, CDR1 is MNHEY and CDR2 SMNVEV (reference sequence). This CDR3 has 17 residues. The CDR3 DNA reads TGTGCCGGCAGTTCGGGGACTAGCGGGATGGCCTACAATGAGCAGTTCTTC. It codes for CAGSSGTSGMAYNEQFF.